This T cell receptor (beta chain) was sequenced for a study of blood T cells in healthy people across ages. This clonotype came up a few times. Compared with germline, one end of the junction differs, possibly owing to a read error. CDR3 length: 14 residues. CDR1 is SGHRS and CDR2 is YFSETQ in the germline V gene. The amount of total RNA extracted per sample was at least 6 micrograms. A second PCR of 7 to 11 cycles used a sample-barcoded 5' primer and a J-beta primer mix. Template switching added a 12-random-nucleotide identifier to every cDNA molecule. TCRdb ran MiXCR on the 5' RACE reads and lists one entry per CDR3 protein. The table records approximately 800,000 distinct CDR3 sequences, more than 25% of them present only once. Another study also made use of these data, one on T cells of mothers and their children. That investigation notes: Over five children and their three healthy Caucasian mothers were the donors. In the second PCR, M1S primer introduced barcodes and 2-4 random bases.

The rearrangement joins TRBV5-1 to TRBJ2-7; maybe TRBD2 (6 bases). The sequence was obtained from a boy aged 10-17 years in good health. The sequenced material came from blood. The CDR3 sequence is CASSPQGGSYEQYF. The CDR3 DNA reads TGTGCCAGCAGTCCCCAAGGAGGGTCCTACGAGCAGTACTTC.